A selection of T cell receptor beta chains follows, all from one sample in a study of PD-1 blockade in classical Hodgkin lymphoma. Clones were sequenced by immunoSEQ multiplex PCR, and TCRdb holds only the in-frame ones, with some missing. The data show 21,000 or so clones, around four fifths seen once. The sample in question was peripheral blood mononuclear cells (PBMCs), obtained before the second cycle of nivolumab. The receptors stem from a human donor with classical Hodgkin lymphoma. Each CDR3 is given with its conserved first and last residue. Fields, in order: CDR3 protein, CDR3 DNA, clone size, V gene, J gene, D gene. A D gene is named only where the DNA matches it firmly. Clone size, where shown, is once, few, many, or a class for clones that have expanded.

CDR3aa: CSVFRETEAFF; CDR3nt: TGCAGCGTCTTCAGGGAAACTGAAGCTTTCTTT; abundance: NA; v_gene: TRBV29-1; j_gene: TRBJ1-1; d_gene: NA
CDR3aa: CASSEFGKGHTDTQYF; CDR3nt: TGTGCCAGCAGTGAATTTGGTAAGGGGCACACAGATACGCAGTATTTT; abundance: NA; v_gene: TRBV25-1; j_gene: TRBJ2-3; d_gene: NA
CDR3aa: CASSLVGQGPQETQYF; CDR3nt: TGTGCCAGCAGCTTAGTAGGACAGGGGCCCCAAGAGACCCAGTACTTC; abundance: NA; v_gene: TRBV7-9; j_gene: TRBJ2-5; d_gene: TRBD1
CDR3aa: CASSPGQAANYGYTF; CDR3nt: TGTGCCAGCTCACCGGGACAGGCAGCTAACTATGGCTACACCTTC; abundance: NA; v_gene: TRBV18; j_gene: TRBJ1-2; d_gene: TRBD1
CDR3aa: CASSSWTDNEKLFF; CDR3nt: TGTGCCAGCAGCTCATGGACAGATAATGAAAAACTGTTTTTT; abundance: NA; v_gene: TRBV7-9; j_gene: TRBJ1-4; d_gene: NA
CDR3aa: CASSSRDLRWSYNEQFF; CDR3nt: TGTGCCAGCAGCTCCCGGGACTTGCGATGGTCCTACAATGAGCAGTTCTTC; abundance: NA; v_gene: TRBV9; j_gene: TRBJ2-1; d_gene: NA
CDR3aa: CASSYFQGDGEAFF; CDR3nt: TGTGCCAGCAGTTACTTTCAGGGGGACGGTGAAGCTTTCTTT; abundance: NA; v_gene: TRBV6-5; j_gene: TRBJ1-1; d_gene: TRBD1
CDR3aa: CASSATGAGQIGKLFF; CDR3nt: TGCGCCAGCAGCGCGACAGGGGCCGGACAGATTGGGAAACTGTTTTTT; abundance: NA; v_gene: TRBV5-1; j_gene: TRBJ1-4; d_gene: TRBD1
CDR3aa: CASSQGLAGGGEQFF; CDR3nt: TGTGCCAGTAGTCAGGGACTAGCCGGAGGGGGTGAGCAGTTCTTC; abundance: once; v_gene: TRBV19; j_gene: TRBJ2-1; d_gene: TRBD2
CDR3aa: CASSLPEGYTDTQYF; CDR3nt: TGCGCCAGCAGCTTACCGGAGGGTTACACAGATACGCAGTATTTT; abundance: NA; v_gene: TRBV5-1; j_gene: TRBJ2-3; d_gene: NA
CDR3aa: CASSDSPGGYTF; CDR3nt: TGTGCCAGCAGTGACAGTCCCGGTGGCTACACCTTC; abundance: NA; v_gene: TRBV6-1; j_gene: TRBJ1-2; d_gene: NA
CDR3aa: CASSLVRGLAGNEQYF; CDR3nt: TGCGCCAGCAGCTTGGTTCGGGGACTAGCGGGGAACGAGCAGTACTTC; abundance: NA; v_gene: TRBV5-1; j_gene: TRBJ2-7; d_gene: TRBD2
CDR3aa: CASSQDLGQTISGNTIYF; CDR3nt: TGTGCCAGCAGCCAAGATTTAGGGCAGACGATCTCTGGAAACACCATATATTTT; abundance: NA; v_gene: TRBV14; j_gene: TRBJ1-3; d_gene: NA
CDR3aa: CASSGTVTGKGEQYF; CDR3nt: TGTGCCAGCAGTGGAACTGTGACAGGGAAGGGCGAGCAGTACTTC; abundance: few; v_gene: TRBV6-1; j_gene: TRBJ2-7; d_gene: TRBD1
CDR3aa: CASSQDIRGNIQYF; CDR3nt: TGCGCCAGCAGCCAAGATATAAGAGGGAACATTCAGTACTTC; abundance: NA; v_gene: TRBV4-3; j_gene: TRBJ2-4; d_gene: NA
CDR3aa: CASSLGRDHILTEAFF; CDR3nt: TGTGCCAGCAGCTTAGGAAGGGACCATATCTTAACTGAAGCTTTCTTT; abundance: NA; v_gene: TRBV11-2; j_gene: TRBJ1-1; d_gene: NA
CDR3aa: CARRYSNQPQHF; CDR3nt: TGTGCCCGGAGATATAGCAATCAGCCCCAGCATTTT; abundance: NA; v_gene: TRBV6-1; j_gene: TRBJ1-5; d_gene: NA
CDR3aa: CAYSTPRARGYTF; CDR3nt: TGCGCCTATTCCACTCCCCGGGCGCGAGGCTACACCTTC; abundance: NA; v_gene: TRBV23-1; j_gene: TRBJ1-2; d_gene: NA
CDR3aa: CASSGSGRANEQYF; CDR3nt: TGTGCCAGCAGTGGTAGCGGGAGGGCCAACGAGCAGTACTTC; abundance: NA; v_gene: TRBV7-2; j_gene: TRBJ2-7; d_gene: TRBD2
CDR3aa: CASSARGLIIYF; CDR3nt: TGTGCCAGCAGCGCCCGGGGCCTAATAATTTACTTC; abundance: NA; v_gene: TRBV6-1; j_gene: TRBJ2-7; d_gene: NA
CDR3aa: CASSLEGQGLYEQYF; CDR3nt: TGTGCCAGCAGCTTAGAGGGACAGGGGTTATACGAGCAGTACTTC; abundance: NA; v_gene: TRBV7-2; j_gene: TRBJ2-7; d_gene: TRBD1
CDR3aa: CASSLGGNTGELFF; CDR3nt: TGTGCCAGCAGCTTAGGCGGGAACACCGGGGAGCTGTTTTTT; abundance: NA; v_gene: TRBV11-3; j_gene: TRBJ2-2; d_gene: NA
CDR3aa: CASSTTGNTIYF; CDR3nt: TGTGCCAGCAGCACCACAGGGAACACCATATATTTT; abundance: NA; v_gene: TRBV13; j_gene: TRBJ1-3; d_gene: NA
CDR3aa: CASSSAGVGTTFFISYNEQFF; CDR3nt: TGTGCCAGCAGTTCCGCTGGCGTCGGGACTACGTTTTTCATCTCCTACAATGAGCAGTTCTTC; abundance: NA; v_gene: TRBV27; j_gene: TRBJ2-1; d_gene: TRBD2
CDR3aa: CASSPERGRGLGEQFF; CDR3nt: TGTGCCAGCAGCCCGGAGCGGGGAAGGGGTCTAGGTGAGCAGTTCTTC; abundance: NA; v_gene: TRBV7-7; j_gene: TRBJ2-1; d_gene: TRBD2
CDR3aa: CASSLGTGGETQYF; CDR3nt: TGCGCCAGCAGCTTGGGGACAGGAGGAGAGACCCAGTACTTC; abundance: few; v_gene: TRBV5-1; j_gene: TRBJ2-5; d_gene: TRBD1
CDR3aa: CASSQRAPDSNYGYTF; CDR3nt: TGTGCCAGCAGCCAAAGGGCGCCGGATTCCAACTATGGCTACACCTTC; abundance: once; v_gene: TRBV14; j_gene: TRBJ1-2; d_gene: NA
CDR3aa: CASTGAGETQYF; CDR3nt: TGCGCCAGCACGGGGGCGGGTGAGACCCAGTACTTC; abundance: NA; v_gene: TRBV10-2; j_gene: TRBJ2-5; d_gene: NA
CDR3aa: CASNPGLLTYEQYF; CDR3nt: TGCGCCAGCAACCCAGGACTTCTTACCTACGAGCAGTACTTC; abundance: NA; v_gene: TRBV10-2; j_gene: TRBJ2-7; d_gene: NA
CDR3aa: CASQGGGIQETQYF; CDR3nt: TGTGCCAGCCAAGGGGGGGGTATCCAAGAGACCCAGTACTTC; abundance: NA; v_gene: TRBV28; j_gene: TRBJ2-5; d_gene: NA
CDR3aa: CASSITDGYTF; CDR3nt: TGTGCCAGTAGTATCACAGATGGCTACACCTTC; abundance: once; v_gene: TRBV19; j_gene: TRBJ1-2; d_gene: NA
CDR3aa: CASRSGTSDSYEQYF; CDR3nt: TGCGCCAGCAGATCCGGGACTAGCGATTCCTACGAGCAGTACTTC; abundance: NA; v_gene: TRBV5-1; j_gene: TRBJ2-7; d_gene: TRBD2
CDR3aa: CASSYMYEQYF; CDR3nt: TGTGCCAGCAGTTATATGTACGAGCAGTACTTC; abundance: NA; v_gene: TRBV7-2; j_gene: TRBJ2-7; d_gene: NA
CDR3aa: CASSFRLVIGRGEQYF; CDR3nt: TGTGCCAGCAGCTTCAGACTAGTGATCGGTAGGGGCGAGCAGTACTTC; abundance: NA; v_gene: TRBV13; j_gene: TRBJ2-7; d_gene: NA
CDR3aa: CASSLEQTHTEAFF; CDR3nt: TGTGCCAGCAGCTTAGAACAGACGCACACTGAAGCTTTCTTT; abundance: NA; v_gene: TRBV7-9; j_gene: TRBJ1-1; d_gene: NA
CDR3aa: CASSLNRGQGDIQYF; CDR3nt: TGTGCCAGCAGCCTCAACAGGGGGCAAGGGGACATTCAGTACTTC; abundance: NA; v_gene: TRBV4-2; j_gene: TRBJ2-4; d_gene: TRBD1
CDR3aa: CSVVVADLSTDTQYF; CDR3nt: TGCAGCGTTGTTGTAGCGGACCTTAGCACAGATACGCAGTATTTT; abundance: NA; v_gene: TRBV29-1; j_gene: TRBJ2-3; d_gene: NA
CDR3aa: CASSQVNLIGVETQYF; CDR3nt: TGCGCCAGCAGCCAAGTTAATCTAATCGGAGTGGAGACCCAGTACTTC; abundance: NA; v_gene: TRBV4-3; j_gene: TRBJ2-5; d_gene: NA